Below, one TCR beta chain is given with its context. Germline-derived CDR1 and CDR2 are SGHRS and YFSETQ. The ends lost 4 bases at V and 7 bases at J; junction bases unmatched: 11. The CDR3 extends over 15 amino acids. The data stem from a study of blood T cell repertoires in COVID-19. Study overall: Some COVID-19 samples were acute and others convalescent; all came from the United States, Italy and Spain.

Sequencing was performed with immunoSEQ multiplex PCR; in TCRdb, only in-frame clones are kept and a portion is missing. The repertoire holds 100,000 or so clones, with over 80% as singletons. This sequence originates from a woman aged 55 to 70 with active COVID-19. Sequenced input: peripheral blood. The chain combines TRBV5-1 with TRBJ2-7, with 10 bases lining up with TRBD1. CDR3 amino acids: CASSLRTGGAPEQYF. The CDR3 coding sequence is TGCGCCAGCAGCCTTCGGACAGGGGGGGCCCCGGAGCAGTACTTC.